This TCR beta chain was obtained from a study of molecular identifiers for immune sequencing clone quantification. Findings and limits, study-wide: Single-cell amounts of spiked Jurkat TCR RNA were reportedly detectable among about a million naive cells. Clone sizes could be underestimated for highly expanded clones when identical TCR molecules share a barcode.

This clonotype was counted only a few times. As yet, its antigen is unknown. Libraries of naive CD8 T cells were made from about 19,000 to 1,100,000 sorted cells. They used 10%, 30% or 50% RNA. For bulk TCR libraries, previously described methods and listed TCR primers were used. TCRdb re-derived calls from the PCR reads in MiXCR, one entry per CDR3 protein. The sample carries 100,000 or so distinct CDR3 sequences, 30% to 45% recorded once. Trimming took 2 bases from V and 3 from J; bases not matched to a gene: 20. This CDR3 region has 22 residues. V is TRBV23-1 and J is TRBJ2-3, with 13 nucleotides matching TRBD2. TRBV23-1 is reported as an ORF; its role is uncertain. This TCR came from a human donor in good health. Some libraries in this study had Jurkat cell RNA spiked in. Sequences were obtained from naive CD8+ T cells from blood, with Jurkat cell RNA spiked in. Subset reported: FACS-sorted CD8+CD4-CCR7+CD45RA+ naive T cells. This CDR3 reads CASSQPEGLAGVWAGGTDTQYF. The CDR3 DNA sequence: TGCGCCAGCAGTCAACCAGAAGGACTAGCGGGAGTCTGGGCTGGGGGGACAGATACGCAGTATTTT.